This TCR beta chain originates from a study of cytomegalovirus exposure and HLA in healthy donors. Regarding this clone: Its target is unknown.

The approximately 120-subject validation cohort, separate from the approximately 640-subject first cohort, included the donors. Germline V gene sequence: CDR1 ENHRY, CDR2 SYGVKD. Trimming at V came to 3 bases and at J to 1 base, leaving 3 bases not matched to a gene. The CDR3 has 16 residues. Using immunoSEQ multiplex PCR, the repertoire was profiled, and TCRdb retains in-frame clones only, with some absent. Of 50,000 to 65,000 clones listed, roughly 87% are singletons. Findings of the study overall: First-cohort TCR clusters were later found to tend to co-occur in the 120 or so validation repertoires. Cytomegalovirus association was listed for 150 to 200 TCR beta chains. Cytomegalovirus status was reportedly diagnosed by the classifier with high sensitivity and specificity.

The sequenced sample was PBMCs. The TCR sequence derives from a woman aged 18-35 years in good health and CMV-seronegative. The J gene is TRBJ2-3, the V gene TRBV10-3; TRBD2 agrees at 11 bases. DNA of the CDR3: TGTGCCATCAGTGATGCGACTAGCGGGGGCACAGATACGCAGTATTTT. Protein: CAISDATSGGTDTQYF.